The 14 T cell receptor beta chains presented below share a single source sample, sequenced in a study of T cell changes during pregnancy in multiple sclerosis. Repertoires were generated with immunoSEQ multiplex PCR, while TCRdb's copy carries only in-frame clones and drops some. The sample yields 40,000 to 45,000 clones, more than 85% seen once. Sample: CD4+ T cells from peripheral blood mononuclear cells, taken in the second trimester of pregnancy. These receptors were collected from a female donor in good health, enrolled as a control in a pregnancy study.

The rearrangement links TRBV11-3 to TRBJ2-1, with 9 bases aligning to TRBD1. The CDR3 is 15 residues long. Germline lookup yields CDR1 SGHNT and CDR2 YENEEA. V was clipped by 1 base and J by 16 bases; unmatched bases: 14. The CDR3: CASSLGGTGSRQRFF. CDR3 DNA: TGTGCCAGCAGCTTAGGTGGGACAGGGTCTAGGCAGCGATTCTTC.

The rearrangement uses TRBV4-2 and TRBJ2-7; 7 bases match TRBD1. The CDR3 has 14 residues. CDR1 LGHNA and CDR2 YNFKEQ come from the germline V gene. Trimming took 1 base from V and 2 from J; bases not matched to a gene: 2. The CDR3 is CASSQGQGTYEQYF. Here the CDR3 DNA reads TGTGCCAGCAGCCAAGGACAGGGCACCTACGAGCAGTACTTC.

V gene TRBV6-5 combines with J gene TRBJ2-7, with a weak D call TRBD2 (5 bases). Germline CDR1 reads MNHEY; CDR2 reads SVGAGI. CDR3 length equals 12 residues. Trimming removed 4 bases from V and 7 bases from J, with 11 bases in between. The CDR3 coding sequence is TGTGCCAGCAGTTCCCCTCCGGGGGAGCAGTACTTC. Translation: CASSSPPGEQYF.

CDR3 DNA sequence: TGTGCCAGCAGTTTTAGCAGGGGCGGGCAGCCCCAGCATTTT. It codes for CASSFSRGGQPQHF. The rearrangement joins TRBV27 to TRBJ1-5; maybe TRBD1 (6 bases). V lost 3 bases and J 7 bases, leaving 13 bases between the germline ends. The length of the CDR3 is 14 residues. CDR1 is MNHEY, CDR2 SMNVEV, per germline (reference sequence).

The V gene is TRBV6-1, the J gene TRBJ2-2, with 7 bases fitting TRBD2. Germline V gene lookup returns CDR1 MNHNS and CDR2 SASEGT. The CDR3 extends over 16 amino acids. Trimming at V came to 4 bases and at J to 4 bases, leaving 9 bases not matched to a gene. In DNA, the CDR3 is TGTGCCAGCAGTGGTATGGCGGGAGAAAGCACCGGGGAGCTGTTTTTT. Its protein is CASSGMAGESTGELFF.

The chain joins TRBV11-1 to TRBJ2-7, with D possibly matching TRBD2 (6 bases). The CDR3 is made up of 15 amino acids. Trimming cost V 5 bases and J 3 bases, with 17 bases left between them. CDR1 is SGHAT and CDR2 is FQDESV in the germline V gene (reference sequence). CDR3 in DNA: TGTGCCAGCAGCCCACTTATCGGGAGCGTCTACGAGCAGTACTTC. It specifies CASSPLIGSVYEQYF.

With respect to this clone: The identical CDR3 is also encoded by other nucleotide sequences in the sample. The CDR3 region is CASSPTSGTDTQYF. CDR3 in DNA: TGTGCCAGCTCACCAACTAGCGGCACAGATACGCAGTATTTT. This chain connects TRBV18 to TRBJ2-3; 7 bases match TRBD2. The CDR3 is 14 residues long. Germline V gives CDR1 KGHSH, CDR2 LQKENI. Trimming took 2 bases from V and 1 from J; bases not matched to a gene: 0.

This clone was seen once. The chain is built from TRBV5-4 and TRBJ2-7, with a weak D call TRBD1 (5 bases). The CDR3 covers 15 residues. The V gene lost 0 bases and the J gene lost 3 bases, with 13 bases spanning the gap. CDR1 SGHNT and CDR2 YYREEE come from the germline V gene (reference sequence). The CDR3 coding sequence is TGTGCCAGCAGCTTGGATTTGGGGCGGAACTACGAGCAGTACTTC. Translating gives CASSLDLGRNYEQYF.

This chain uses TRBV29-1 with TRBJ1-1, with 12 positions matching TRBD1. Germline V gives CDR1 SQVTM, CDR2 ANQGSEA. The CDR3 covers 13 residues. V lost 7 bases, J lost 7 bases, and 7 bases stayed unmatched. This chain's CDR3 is CSATGTGGGEAFF. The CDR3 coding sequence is TGCAGCGCAACCGGGACAGGGGGCGGTGAAGCTTTCTTT.

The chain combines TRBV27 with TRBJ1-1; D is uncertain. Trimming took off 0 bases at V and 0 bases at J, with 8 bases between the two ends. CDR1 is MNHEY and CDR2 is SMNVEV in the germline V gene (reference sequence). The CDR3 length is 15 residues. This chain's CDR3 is CASSLSASMNTEAFF. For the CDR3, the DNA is TGTGCCAGCAGTTTATCGGCCAGTATGAACACTGAAGCTTTCTTT.

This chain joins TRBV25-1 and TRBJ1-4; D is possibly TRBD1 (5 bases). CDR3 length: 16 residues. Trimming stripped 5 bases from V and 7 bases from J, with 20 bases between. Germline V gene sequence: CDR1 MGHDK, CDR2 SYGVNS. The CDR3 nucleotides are TGTGCCAGCAGTCGGCCCCAGGGCCTAGGTGGTGAAAAACTGTTTTTT. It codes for CASSRPQGLGGEKLFF.

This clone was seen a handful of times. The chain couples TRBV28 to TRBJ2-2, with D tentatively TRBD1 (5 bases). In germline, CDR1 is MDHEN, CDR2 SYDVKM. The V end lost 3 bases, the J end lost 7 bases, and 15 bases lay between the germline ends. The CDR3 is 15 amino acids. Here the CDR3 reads CASSLSGAYIGELFF. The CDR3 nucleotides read TGTGCCAGCAGTTTGTCTGGGGCGTATATCGGGGAGCTGTTTTTT.

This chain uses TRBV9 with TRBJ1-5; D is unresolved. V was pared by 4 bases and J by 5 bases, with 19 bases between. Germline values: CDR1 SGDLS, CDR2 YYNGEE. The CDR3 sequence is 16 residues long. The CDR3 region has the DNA TGTGCCAGCAGCCCCACCCAGCGGGAGTCCCATCAGCCCCAGCATTTT. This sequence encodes CASSPTQRESHQPQHF.

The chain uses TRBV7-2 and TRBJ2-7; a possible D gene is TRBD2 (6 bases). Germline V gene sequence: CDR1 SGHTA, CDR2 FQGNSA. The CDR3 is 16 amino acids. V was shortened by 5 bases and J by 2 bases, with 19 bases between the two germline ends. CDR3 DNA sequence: TGTGCCAGCAGCCTAAGGGGAAATAGCGGAACCTACGAGCAGTACTTC. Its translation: CASSLRGNSGTYEQYF.